By share, the clone carrying this TCR beta chain ranks as medium-sized. The CDR3 consists of 14 residues. The germline CDR1 and CDR2 sequences are MNHEY and SMNVEV (reference sequence). V shed 3 bases and J 3 bases; nucleotides not matched to a gene: 2. This specimen belongs to a study of blood T cell repertoires in COVID-19. Study information: Some COVID-19 samples were acute and others convalescent; all came from the United States, Italy and Spain. In each case, the material was cDNA or gDNA derived from T cells, B-cell-depleted T cells, or PBMCs.

Original data processing: Amplification with reference gene primers provided the estimates of nucleated cell counts. Sequenced by immunoSEQ multiplex PCR; TCRdb stores in-frame clones only, minus some. V and J calls and clone size follow that table, whereas D and trimming were derived from the DNA. The table records about 21,000 clones, about 78% of them present only once. This TCR was sampled from a man in his sixties with active COVID-19. The chain links TRBV27 to TRBJ2-7; TRBD2 matches 10 bases. Sequenced material: peripheral blood. DNA for the CDR3: TGTGCCAGCAGTTTTGCTAGCGGGAGCTACGAGCAGTACTTC. Residues: CASSFASGSYEQYF.